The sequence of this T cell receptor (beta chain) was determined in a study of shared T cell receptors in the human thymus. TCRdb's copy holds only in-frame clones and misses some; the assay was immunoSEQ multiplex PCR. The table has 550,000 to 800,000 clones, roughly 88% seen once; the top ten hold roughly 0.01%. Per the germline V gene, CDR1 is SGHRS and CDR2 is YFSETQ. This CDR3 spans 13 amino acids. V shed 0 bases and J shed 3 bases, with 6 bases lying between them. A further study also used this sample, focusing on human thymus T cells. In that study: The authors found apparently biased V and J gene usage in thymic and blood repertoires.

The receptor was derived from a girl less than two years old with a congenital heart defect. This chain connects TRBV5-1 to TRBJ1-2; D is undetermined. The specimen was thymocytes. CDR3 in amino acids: CASSLVQDYGYTF. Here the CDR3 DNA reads TGCGCCAGCAGCTTGGTCCAGGACTATGGCTACACCTTC.